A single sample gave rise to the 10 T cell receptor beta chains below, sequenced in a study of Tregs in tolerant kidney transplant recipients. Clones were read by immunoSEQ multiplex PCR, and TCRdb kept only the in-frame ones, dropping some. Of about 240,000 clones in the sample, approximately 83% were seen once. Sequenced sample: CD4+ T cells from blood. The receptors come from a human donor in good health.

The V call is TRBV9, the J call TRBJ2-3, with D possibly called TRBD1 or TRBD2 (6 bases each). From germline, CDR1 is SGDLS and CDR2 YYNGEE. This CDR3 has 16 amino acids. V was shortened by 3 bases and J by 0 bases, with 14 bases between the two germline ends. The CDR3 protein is CASSERGGTSTDTQYF. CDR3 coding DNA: TGTGCCAGCAGCGAGAGAGGGGGGACTAGCACAGATACGCAGTATTTT.

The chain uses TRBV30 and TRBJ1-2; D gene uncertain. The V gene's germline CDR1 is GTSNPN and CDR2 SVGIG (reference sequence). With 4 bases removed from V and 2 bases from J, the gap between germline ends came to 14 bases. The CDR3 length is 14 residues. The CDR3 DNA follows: TGTGCCTGGAACCCGTTGGGGTTCAACTATGGCTACACCTTC. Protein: CAWNPLGFNYGYTF.

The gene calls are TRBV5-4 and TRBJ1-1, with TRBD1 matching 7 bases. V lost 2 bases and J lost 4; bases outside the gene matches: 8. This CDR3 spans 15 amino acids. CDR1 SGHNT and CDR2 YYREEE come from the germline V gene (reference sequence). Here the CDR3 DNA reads TGTGCCAGCAGCTTTCCTACAGGGGATCGCACTGAAGCTTTCTTT. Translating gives CASSFPTGDRTEAFF.

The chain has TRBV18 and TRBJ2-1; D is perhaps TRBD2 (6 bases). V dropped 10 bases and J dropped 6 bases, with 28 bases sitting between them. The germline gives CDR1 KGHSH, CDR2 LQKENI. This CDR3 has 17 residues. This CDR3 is CATTHLRDFGGFNEQFF. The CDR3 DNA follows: TGTGCCACCACCCACCTTCGAGACTTCGGGGGTTTCAATGAGCAGTTCTTC.

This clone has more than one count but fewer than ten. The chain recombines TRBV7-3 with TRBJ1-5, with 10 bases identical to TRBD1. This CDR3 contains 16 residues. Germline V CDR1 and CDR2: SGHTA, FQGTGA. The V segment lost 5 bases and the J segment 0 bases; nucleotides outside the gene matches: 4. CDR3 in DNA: TGTGCCAGCAGCGTAAGGGACAGGGGTAGCAATCAGCCCCAGCATTTT. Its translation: CASSVRDRGSNQPQHF.

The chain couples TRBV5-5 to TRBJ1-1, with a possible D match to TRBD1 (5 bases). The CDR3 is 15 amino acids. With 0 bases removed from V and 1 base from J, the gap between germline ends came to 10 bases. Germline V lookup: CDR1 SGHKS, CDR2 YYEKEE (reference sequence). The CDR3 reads CASSLVVGTNTEAFF. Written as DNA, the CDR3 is TGTGCCAGCAGCTTGGTGGTAGGGACGAACACTGAAGCTTTCTTT.

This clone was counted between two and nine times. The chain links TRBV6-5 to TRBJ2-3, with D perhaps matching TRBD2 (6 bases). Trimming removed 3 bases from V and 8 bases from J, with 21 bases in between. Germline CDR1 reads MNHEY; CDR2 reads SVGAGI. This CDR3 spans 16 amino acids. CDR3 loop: CASSYLLTSPGGTQYF. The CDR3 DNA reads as TGTGCCAGCAGTTATCTCCTGACTAGTCCAGGTGGTACGCAGTATTTT.

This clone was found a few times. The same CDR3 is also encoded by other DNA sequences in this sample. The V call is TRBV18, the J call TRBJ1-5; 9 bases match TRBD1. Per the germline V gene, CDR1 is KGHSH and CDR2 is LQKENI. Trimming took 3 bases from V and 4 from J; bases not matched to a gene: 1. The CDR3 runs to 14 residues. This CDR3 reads CASSPGQGNQPQHF. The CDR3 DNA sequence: TGTGCCAGCTCACCGGGACAGGGAAATCAGCCCCAGCATTTT.

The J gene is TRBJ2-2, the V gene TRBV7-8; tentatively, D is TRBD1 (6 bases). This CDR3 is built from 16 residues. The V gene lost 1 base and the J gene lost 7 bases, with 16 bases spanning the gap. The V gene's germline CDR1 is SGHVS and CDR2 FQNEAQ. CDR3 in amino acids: CASSLGAGAYIGELFF. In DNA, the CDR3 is TGTGCCAGCAGCTTAGGGGCAGGGGCCTATATCGGGGAGCTGTTTTTT.

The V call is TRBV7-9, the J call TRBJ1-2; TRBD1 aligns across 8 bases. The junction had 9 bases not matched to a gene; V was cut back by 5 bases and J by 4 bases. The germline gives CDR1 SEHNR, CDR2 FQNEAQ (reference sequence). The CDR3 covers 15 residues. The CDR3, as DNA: TGTGCCAGCAGCCAAAGCAGGACAGGGCCCTATGGCTACACCTTC. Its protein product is CASSQSRTGPYGYTF.